This T cell receptor beta chain was recorded in a study of regulatory T cells in long-lasting Graves disease. Per germline, CDR1 SGHRS and CDR2 YFSETQ. The CDR3 is made up of 15 amino acids. The V end was cut by 4 bases, the J end by 0 bases, with 11 bases between. Many counts were recorded for this clonotype. Antigen unknown. Library construction for TCR beta used iRepertoire HTBI primers and Arm-PCR of CDR3 regions. TCRdb processed the multiplex PCR reads anew with MiXCR; each CDR3 protein has one entry. Of about 350,000 distinct CDR3 sequences in the sample, roughly 15% are singletons; the top ten hold 20% to 25%. Broader study findings: Comparison showed that persistent patients shared more public clonotypes (2,741) than new patients (approximately 930).

Time point reported: newly diagnosed GD, antithyroid drugs for less than 3 months. Making the TCR library involved RNA that had been extracted from PBMCs. The data were also submitted as part of a second study, on T cells in Graves' hyperthyroidism and ophthalmopathy.

V usage is TRBV5-1 and J usage is TRBJ2-1, with a tentative D call TRBD2 (6 bases). This TCR came from a woman under 30 with Graves disease. This sample comprised peripheral blood mononuclear cells (PBMCs), obtained at new diagnosis, from a patient treated with antithyroid drugs. The CDR3 nucleotides read TGCGCCAGCAGCGGTTACGGGAGCTCCTACAATGAGCAGTTCTTC. Encoded protein: CASSGYGSSYNEQFF. Drawing the rest from reference TRBV5-1 and TRBJ2-1, the complete variable domain is KAGVTQTPRYLIKTRGQQVTLSCSPISGHRSVSWYQQTPGQGLQFLFEYFSETQRNKGNFPGRFSGRQFSNSRSEMNVSTLELGDSALYLCASSGYGSSYNEQFFGPGTRLTVL.